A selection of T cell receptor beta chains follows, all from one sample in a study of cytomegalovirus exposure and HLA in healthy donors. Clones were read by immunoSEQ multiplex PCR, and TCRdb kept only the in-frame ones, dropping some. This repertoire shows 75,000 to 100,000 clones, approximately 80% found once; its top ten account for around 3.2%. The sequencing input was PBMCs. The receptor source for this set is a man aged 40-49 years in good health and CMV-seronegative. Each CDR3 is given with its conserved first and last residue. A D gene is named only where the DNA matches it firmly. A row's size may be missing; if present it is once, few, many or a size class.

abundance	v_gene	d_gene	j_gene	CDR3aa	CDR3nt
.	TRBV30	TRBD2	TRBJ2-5	CAASGREVVAETQYF	TGTGCCGCCTCGGGGCGGGAGGTTGTGGCAGAGACCCAGTACTTC
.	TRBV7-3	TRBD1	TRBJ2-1	CASSLPGQGSSYNEQFF	TGTGCCAGCAGCTTACCCGGACAGGGAAGCTCCTACAATGAGCAGTTCTTC
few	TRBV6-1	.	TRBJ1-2	CASSEALRDGYTF	TGTGCCAGCAGTGAAGCTCTCAGGGATGGCTACACCTTC
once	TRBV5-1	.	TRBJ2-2	CASRETLSNTGELFF	TGCGCCAGCAGAGAGACACTTTCGAACACCGGGGAGCTGTTTTTT
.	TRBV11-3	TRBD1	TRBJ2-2	CASSLGTAGPGELFF	TGTGCCAGCAGCTTGGGGACAGCCGGCCCCGGGGAGCTGTTTTTT
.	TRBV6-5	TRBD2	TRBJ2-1	CASSYDPSGIYNEQFF	TGTGCCAGCAGTTACGACCCTAGCGGGATATACAATGAGCAGTTCTTC
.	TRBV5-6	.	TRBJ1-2	CASSLGQNVIAGYTF	TGTGCCAGCAGCTTGGGACAGAATGTTATAGCTGGCTACACCTTC
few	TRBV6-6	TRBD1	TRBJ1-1	CASSLRGAAEAFF	TGTGCCAGCAGCCTCAGGGGGGCCGCTGAAGCTTTCTTT
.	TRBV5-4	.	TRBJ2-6	CASSGIDRRAGANVLTF	TGTGCCAGCAGCGGAATAGACCGCCGGGCTGGGGCCAACGTCCTGACTTTC
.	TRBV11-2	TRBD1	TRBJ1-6	CASSLEGTANSPLHF	TGTGCCAGCAGCTTAGAAGGGACAGCCAATTCACCCCTCCACTTT
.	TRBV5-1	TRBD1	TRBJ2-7	CASSLSWTGIGYEQYF	TGCGCCAGCAGCTTGTCATGGACAGGGATTGGCTACGAGCAGTACTTC
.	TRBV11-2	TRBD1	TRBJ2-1	CASSSFPKFDRGNYNEQFF	TGTGCCAGCAGCTCCTTCCCGAAATTTGACAGGGGGAACTACAATGAGCAGTTCTTC
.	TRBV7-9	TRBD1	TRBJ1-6	CASSQGQVRNSPLHF	TGTGCCAGCAGCCAAGGACAGGTCAGAAATTCACCCCTCCACTTT
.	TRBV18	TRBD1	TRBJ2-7	CASSQKDRGTEQYF	TGTGCCAGCTCACAGAAGGACAGGGGTACCGAGCAGTACTTC
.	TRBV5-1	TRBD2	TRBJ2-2	CASSFGTTDTGELFF	TGCGCCAGCAGCTTTGGGACTACGGACACCGGGGAGCTGTTTTTT
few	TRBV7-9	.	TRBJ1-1	CASSLEAQASEAFF	TGTGCCAGCAGCTTAGAGGCCCAGGCCTCGGAAGCTTTCTTT
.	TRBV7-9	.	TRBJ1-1	CASSPGLMMNTEAFF	TGTGCCAGCAGCCCGGGACTTATGATGAACACTGAAGCTTTCTTT
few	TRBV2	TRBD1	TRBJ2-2	CASNGQGDTGELFF	TGTGCCAGCAACGGACAGGGGGACACCGGGGAGCTGTTTTTT
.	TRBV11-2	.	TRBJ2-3	CASSLEGAGADTQYF	TGTGCCAGCAGCTTAGAGGGGGCCGGGGCAGATACGCAGTATTTT
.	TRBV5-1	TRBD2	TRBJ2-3	CASSPGRALSGTQYF	TGCGCCAGCAGCCCCGGGAGGGCTCTGTCGGGTACGCAGTATTTT
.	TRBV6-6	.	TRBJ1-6	CASTYRSYNSPLHF	TGTGCCAGTACATACAGGTCCTATAATTCCCCCCTCCACTTT
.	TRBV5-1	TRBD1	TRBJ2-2	CASSLVQGASGELFF	TGCGCCAGCAGCTTGGTACAGGGGGCATCCGGGGAGCTGTTTTTT
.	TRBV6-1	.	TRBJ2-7	CASSPRLVATYEQYF	TGTGCCAGCAGTCCTCGACTAGTGGCAACCTACGAGCAGTACTTC
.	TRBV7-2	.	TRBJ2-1	CASSLALARGEQFF	TGTGCCAGCAGCTTAGCTCTAGCGAGGGGTGAGCAGTTCTTC
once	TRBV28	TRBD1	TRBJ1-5	CASRHPGQGGQPQHF	TGTGCCAGCAGACATCCGGGACAGGGCGGGCAGCCCCAGCATTTT
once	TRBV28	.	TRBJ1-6	CASSRENSPLHF	TGTGCCAGCAGTCGGGAGAATTCACCCCTCCACTTT
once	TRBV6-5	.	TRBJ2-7	CASSYSWFQGSDEQYF	TGTGCCAGCAGTTACTCGTGGTTTCAGGGGAGCGACGAGCAGTACTTC
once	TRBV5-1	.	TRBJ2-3	CASSGGGDTDTQYF	TGCGCCAGCAGCGGCGGCGGGGACACAGATACGCAGTATTTT